This TCR beta chain was observed in a study of cytomegalovirus exposure and HLA in healthy donors. With respect to this clone: The antigen remains unidentified.

PCR primers comprised 60 Vbeta and 13 Jbeta primers. Only in-frame clones appear in the TCRdb table, and some are missing; sequencing was by immunoSEQ multiplex PCR. Its listing shows about 160,000 clones. Trimming removed 4 bases from V and 3 bases from J; junction bases left unmatched: 13. The CDR3 length is 17 residues. CDR1 and CDR2 (germline): SGHRS, YFSETQ. Findings of the study overall: Sequencing depth across donors, presence/absence analyses assumed, was roughly uniform.

This TCR was sampled from a woman in her fifties or sixties in good health and CMV-seronegative. The sample comprised PBMCs. The chain carries TRBV5-1 and TRBJ1-1; 9 bases align to TRBD1. CDR3 residues: CASSTDPTGGIDTEAFF. The CDR3 nucleotides are TGCGCCAGCAGCACTGACCCGACAGGGGGTATTGACACTGAAGCTTTCTTT.